Described below is a single T cell receptor beta chain sequence and its context. V gave up 5 bases and J gave up 3 bases; unmatched junction bases: 9. The CDR3 is 16 residues long. Germline V gene sequence: CDR1 SSHAT, CDR2 FNYEAQ (reference sequence). These data belong to a study of shared T cell receptors in the human thymus. Data came from immunoSEQ multiplex PCR; TCRdb stores just in-frame clones and leaves some out. Among about 660,000 clones listed, over 75% were seen once. These data also featured in a second study, about human thymus T cells. That source adds: The donor group consisted of healthy Finnish infants who were having corrective surgery for congenital heart defects. The thymus tissue came from resections taken during corrective heart surgery. Thymic as well as blood repertoires seemed to favor certain V and J genes unevenly. Thymic repertoires of unrelated individuals were reported in related research to overlap highly.

The sequence was collected from a boy under three years old with a congenital heart defect. V is TRBV7-7 and J is TRBJ2-5, with TRBD1 matching 10 bases. The sequenced sample consisted of thymocytes. This chain's CDR3 is CASSPGQGDGKETQYF. In DNA, the CDR3 is TGTGCCAGCAGCCCCGGACAGGGGGACGGAAAAGAGACCCAGTACTTC.